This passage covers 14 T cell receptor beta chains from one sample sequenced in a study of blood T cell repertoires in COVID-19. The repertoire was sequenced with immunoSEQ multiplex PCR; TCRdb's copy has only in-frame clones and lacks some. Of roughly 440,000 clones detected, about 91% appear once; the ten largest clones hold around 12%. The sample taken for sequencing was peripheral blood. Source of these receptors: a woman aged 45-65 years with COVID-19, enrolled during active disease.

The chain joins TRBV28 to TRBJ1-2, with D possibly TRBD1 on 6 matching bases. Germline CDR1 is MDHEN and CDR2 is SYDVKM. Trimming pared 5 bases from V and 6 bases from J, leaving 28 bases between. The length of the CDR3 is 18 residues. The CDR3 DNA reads TGTGCCAGCAGTCTCCTCCTCAGCCCAAACAGGGTAGAGAATGGCTACACCTTC. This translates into CASSLLLSPNRVENGYTF.

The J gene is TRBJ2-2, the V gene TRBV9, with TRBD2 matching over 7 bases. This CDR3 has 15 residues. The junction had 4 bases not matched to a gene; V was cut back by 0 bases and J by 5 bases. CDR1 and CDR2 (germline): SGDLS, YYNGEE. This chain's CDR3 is CASSVVTSATGELFF. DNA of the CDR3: TGTGCCAGCAGCGTAGTCACTAGCGCTACCGGGGAGCTGTTTTTT.

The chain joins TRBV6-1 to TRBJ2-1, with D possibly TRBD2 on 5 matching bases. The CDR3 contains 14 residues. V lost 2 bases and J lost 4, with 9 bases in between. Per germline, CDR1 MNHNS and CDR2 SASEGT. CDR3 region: CASSEPGIYNEQFF. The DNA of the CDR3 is TGTGCCAGCAGTGAACCGGGGATATACAATGAGCAGTTCTTC.

CDR3 DNA sequence: TGTGCCAGCAGTGATCCGTACAGCCTAAACTCCTACGAGCAGTACTTC. It yields the protein CASSDPYSLNSYEQYF. The chain combines TRBV2 with TRBJ2-7; D gene ambiguous. Trimming removed 3 bases from V and 0 bases from J, with 15 bases in between. In germline, CDR1 is SNHLY, CDR2 FYNNEI. The CDR3 sequence is 16 residues long.

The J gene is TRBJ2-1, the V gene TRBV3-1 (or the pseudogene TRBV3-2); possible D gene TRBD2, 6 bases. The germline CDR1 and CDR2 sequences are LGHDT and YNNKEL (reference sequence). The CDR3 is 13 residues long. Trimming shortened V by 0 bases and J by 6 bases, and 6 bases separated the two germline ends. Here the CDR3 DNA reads TGTGCCAGCAGCCAAGAGGGGGGCAATGAGCAGTTCTTC. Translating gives CASSQEGGNEQFF.

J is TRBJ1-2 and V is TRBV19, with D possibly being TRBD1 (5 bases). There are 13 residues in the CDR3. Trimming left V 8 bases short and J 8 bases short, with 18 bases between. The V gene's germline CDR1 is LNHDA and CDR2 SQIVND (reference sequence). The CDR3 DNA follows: TGTGCCAGTGCCATCGGAGGGACCTGGGGCTACACCTTC. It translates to CASAIGGTWGYTF.

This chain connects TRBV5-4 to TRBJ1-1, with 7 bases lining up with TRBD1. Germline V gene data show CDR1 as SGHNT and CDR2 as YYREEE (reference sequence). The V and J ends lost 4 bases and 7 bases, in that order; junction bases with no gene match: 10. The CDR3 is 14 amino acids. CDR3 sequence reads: CASSQRTGGGEAFF. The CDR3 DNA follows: TGTGCCAGCAGCCAGAGGACAGGCGGAGGTGAAGCTTTCTTT.

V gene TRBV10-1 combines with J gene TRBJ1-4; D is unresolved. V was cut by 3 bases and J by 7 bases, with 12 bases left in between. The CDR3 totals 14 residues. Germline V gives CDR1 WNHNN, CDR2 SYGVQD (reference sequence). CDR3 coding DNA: TGCGCCAGCAGTGAATCCGGGAGGAGTGAAAAACTGTTTTTT. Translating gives CASSESGRSEKLFF.

CDR3 DNA sequence: TGCGCCAGCAACATAAAAACCGGGGAGCTGTTTTTT. This sequence encodes CASNIKTGELFF. The rearrangement uses TRBV5-1 and TRBJ2-2; D is undetermined. The germline V gene has CDR1 SGHRS and CDR2 YFSETQ. V dropped 6 bases and J dropped 5 bases, with 8 bases sitting between them. This CDR3 contains 12 residues. The variable domain in full, completed from reference TRBV5-1 and TRBJ2-2, reads KAGVTQTPRYLIKTRGQQVTLSCSPISGHRSVSWYQQTPGQGLQFLFEYFSETQRNKGNFPGRFSGRQFSNSRSEMNVSTLELGDSALYLCASNIKTGELFFGEGSRLTVL.

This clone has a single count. CDR3 protein: CARSLAPRTGGGQPQHF. DNA of the CDR3: TGTGCCAGAAGCTTAGCGCCCAGGACAGGGGGAGGTCAGCCCCAGCATTTT. This sequence joins TRBV7-5 and TRBJ1-5; no DNA check was done on the table's D call, TRBD1. TRBV7-5 is annotated as a pseudogene. The CDR3 totals 17 residues.

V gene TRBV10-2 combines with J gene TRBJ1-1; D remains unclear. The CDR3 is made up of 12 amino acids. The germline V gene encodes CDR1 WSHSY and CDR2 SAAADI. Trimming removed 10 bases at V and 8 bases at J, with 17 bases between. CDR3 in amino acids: CATQHQQTEAFF. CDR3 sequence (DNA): TGCGCCACTCAACACCAACAGACAGAAGCTTTCTTT.

CDR3 nucleotide sequence: TGTGCCAGCCTCGGCGGGGCCGGGGAGCTGTTTTTT. Its protein product is CASLGGAGELFF. This sequence joins TRBV6-6 and TRBJ2-2, with a weak D call TRBD2 (6 bases). The germline gives CDR1 MNHNY, CDR2 SVGAGI (reference sequence). V shed 8 bases and J shed 6 bases, with 10 bases lying between them. This CDR3 comprises 12 residues.

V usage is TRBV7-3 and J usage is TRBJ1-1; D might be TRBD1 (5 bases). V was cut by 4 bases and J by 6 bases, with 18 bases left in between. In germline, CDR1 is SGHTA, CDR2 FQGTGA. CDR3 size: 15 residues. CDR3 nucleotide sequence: TGTGCCAGCAGCTCGGGTTCCAGGGATCAGGCTGAAGCTTTCTTT. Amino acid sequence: CASSSGSRDQAEAFF.

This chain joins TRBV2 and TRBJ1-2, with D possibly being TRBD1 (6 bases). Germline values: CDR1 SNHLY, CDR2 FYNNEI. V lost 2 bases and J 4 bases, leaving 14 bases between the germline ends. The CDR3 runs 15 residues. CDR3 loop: CASSESWGRGYGYTF. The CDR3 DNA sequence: TGTGCCAGCAGTGAATCGTGGGGCAGGGGCTATGGCTACACCTTC. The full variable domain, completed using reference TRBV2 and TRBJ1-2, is EPEVTQTPSHQVTQMGQEVILRCVPISNHLYFYWYRQILGQKVEFLVSFYNNEISEKSEIFDDQFSVERPDGSNFTLKIRSTKLEDSAMYFCASSESWGRGYGYTFGSGTRLTVV.